This entry lists 26 T cell receptor beta chains sequenced from one sample in a study of blood T cell repertoires in COVID-19. TCRdb's copy holds only in-frame clones and misses some; the assay was immunoSEQ multiplex PCR. The sample includes tens of thousands of clones, 88% of them seen just once. What was sequenced was peripheral blood. Every receptor here comes from a woman aged 45-59 years with active or convalescent COVID-19.

V gene TRBV6-5 combines with J gene TRBJ2-7; D unresolved. Germline-derived CDR1 and CDR2 are MNHEY and SVGAGI. The length of the CDR3 is 13 residues. Trimming cost V 6 bases and J 7 bases, with 16 bases left between them. The CDR3 coding sequence is TGTGCCAGCAGCTTAACAACCTCTAGGGAGCAGTACTTC. Translation gives CASSLTTSREQYF.

This chain connects TRBV7-9 to TRBJ1-1; D unclear. Germline-derived CDR1 and CDR2 are SEHNR and FQNEAQ (reference sequence). V was trimmed by 1 base and J by 6 bases, leaving 12 bases between them. This CDR3 contains 14 residues. The CDR3 region has the DNA TGTGCCAGCAGCTTAGGGGCCGGCGGGCCTGAAGCTTTCTTT. Amino acids: CASSLGAGGPEAFF.

The gene calls are TRBV9 and TRBJ2-1; TRBD1 matches at 9 bases. This CDR3 is built from 17 residues. Germline V gene sequence: CDR1 SGDLS, CDR2 YYNGEE. The ends lost 3 bases at V and 1 base at J; junction bases unmatched: 8. This CDR3 is CASSGGTGPNSYNEQFF. The CDR3 nucleotides are TGTGCCAGCAGCGGTGGGACAGGGCCTAATTCCTACAATGAGCAGTTCTTC.

V usage is TRBV19 and J usage is TRBJ1-1; D remains unclear. The CDR3 extends over 13 amino acids. V gave up 3 bases and J gave up 7 bases, with 12 bases separating them. Germline V gene data show CDR1 as LNHDA and CDR2 as SQIVND (reference sequence). The CDR3 DNA reads TGTGCCAGTAGTATGGTCGTGGCCAGTGAAGCTTTCTTT. It yields the protein CASSMVVASEAFF. The entire variable domain, with the rest obtained from reference TRBV19 and TRBJ1-1, is as follows: DGGITQSPKYLFRKEGQNVTLSCEQNLNHDAMYWYRQDPGQGLRLIYYSQIVNDFQKGDIAEGYSVSREKKESFPLTVTSAQKNPTAFYLCASSMVVASEAFFGQGTRLTVV.

The chain employs TRBV29-1 and TRBJ1-1; unclear D gene. The CDR3 has 11 residues. V was trimmed by 5 bases and J by 5 bases, leaving 9 bases between them. The germline CDR1 and CDR2 sequences are SQVTM and ANQGSEA. The CDR3 sequence is CSVRVETEAFF. The CDR3 DNA is TGCAGCGTTCGAGTGGAGACTGAAGCTTTCTTT.

The rearrangement links TRBV21-1 to TRBJ2-2; the table's D call TRBD1 went unverified against the DNA. TRBV21-1 counts as a pseudogene. The CDR3 extends over 17 amino acids. The CDR3 reads CASSKYKDRDNTGELFF. In nucleotides, the CDR3 is TGTGCCAGCAGCAAGTACAAGGACAGGGATAACACCGGGGAGCTGTTTTTT.

V is TRBV11-3 and J is TRBJ2-3, with TRBD2 identical over 9 bases. The CDR3 has 18 amino acids. The trim removed 0 bases at V and 4 bases at J, leaving 11 bases unmatched. Germline V gene data show CDR1 as SGHNT and CDR2 as YENEEA. The CDR3 is CASSLDQGSGSGPDTQYF. CDR3 DNA: TGTGCCAGCAGCTTAGATCAAGGTAGCGGGAGCGGCCCAGATACGCAGTATTTT.

The rearrangement joins TRBV7-3 to TRBJ1-1; no clear D gene. From germline, CDR1 is SGHTA and CDR2 FQGTGA. V shed 6 bases and J shed 1 base, with 12 bases lying between them. The CDR3 has 14 amino acids. The CDR3: CASSEGSWNTEAFF. CDR3 bases: TGTGCCAGCAGTGAGGGTTCGTGGAACACTGAAGCTTTCTTT.

This clone was detected only once. The CDR3 sequence is CASRGTSHTDTQYF. CDR3 DNA sequence: TGTGCCAGCCGAGGGACTAGCCACACAGATACGCAGTATTTT. The chain is built from TRBV19 and TRBJ2-3; TRBD2 aligns across 9 bases. CDR3 length equals 14 residues. V shed 9 bases, J shed 2 bases, and the junction held 6 bases outside the gene matches. CDR1 and CDR2 from the germline V gene are LNHDA and SQIVND (reference sequence).

About this clone itself: At one end, the junction sequence differs from germline, possibly due to a read error. The sample carries other DNA sequences with the same CDR3. This chain's CDR3 is CASSYSIGGERLLF. CDR3 in DNA: TGTGCCAGCAGTTACTCGATCGGAGGGGAGAGGCTGTTATTC. The chain links TRBV6-5 to TRBJ1-2; tentatively, D is TRBD1 (5 bases). The CDR3 totals 14 residues. Germline CDR1 and CDR2: MNHEY and SVGAGI.

Only one count was recorded for this clone. The chain is built from TRBV5-4 and TRBJ1-1, with 7 bases aligning to TRBD1. V shed 0 bases, J shed 3 bases, and the junction held 5 bases outside the gene matches. The germline V gene has CDR1 SGHNT and CDR2 YYREEE (reference sequence). CDR3 size: 15 residues. As DNA, the CDR3 is TGTGCCAGCAGCTTGGACGACAGGGCCGACACTGAAGCTTTCTTT. Encoded protein: CASSLDDRADTEAFF.

This rearrangement joins TRBV12-3 or TRBV12-4 to TRBJ2-5; D ambiguous. This CDR3 contains 13 residues. V was clipped by 2 bases and J by 0 bases, with 4 bases between them. This CDR3 is CASSLSNQETQYF. CDR3 bases: TGTGCCAGCAGTTTAAGCAACCAAGAGACCCAGTACTTC.

The V call is TRBV7-3, the J call TRBJ2-7, with TRBD2 matching over 9 bases. V shed 5 bases, J shed 6 bases, and the junction held 11 bases outside the gene matches. From germline, CDR1 is SGHTA and CDR2 FQGTGA. CDR3 length equals 15 residues. CDR3 sequence reads: CASSPLAGVLSEQYF. CDR3 nucleotides: TGTGCCAGCAGCCCCTTAGCGGGAGTTTTAAGCGAGCAGTACTTC.

The genes are TRBV6-6 and TRBJ2-1; 15 bases line up with TRBD2. J lost 9 bases, V lost 5 bases, and 14 bases had no gene match. Per germline, CDR1 MNHNY and CDR2 SVGAGI (reference sequence). This CDR3 region has 18 residues. As DNA, the CDR3 is TGTGCCAGCAGTCGAAATTATGGGACTAGCGGGAGGAAAAGTGAGCAGTTCTTC. It yields the protein CASSRNYGTSGRKSEQFF.

This clone was found once. The chain employs TRBV11-2 and TRBJ2-1; 12 bases are shared with TRBD2. The CDR3 spans 17 residues. Germline CDR1 and CDR2: SGHAT and FQNNGV. The junction had 5 bases not matched to a gene; V was cut back by 4 bases and J by 1 base. This CDR3 is CASSSLAGGPSYNEQFF. Here the CDR3 DNA reads TGTGCCAGCAGCTCTCTAGCGGGAGGGCCATCCTACAATGAGCAGTTCTTC.

The V gene is TRBV29-1, the J gene TRBJ2-7, with 8 bases that match TRBD2. Germline CDR1 reads SQVTM; CDR2 reads ANQGSEA. The CDR3 totals 12 residues. The V segment lost 4 bases and the J segment 7 bases; nucleotides outside the gene matches: 6. As DNA, the CDR3 is TGCAGCGTTGGCCCCGGGGGGGGAGAGCAGTACTTC. Translation gives CSVGPGGGEQYF.

The chain joins TRBV7-9 to TRBJ2-7; TRBD1 agrees at 7 bases. The V and J ends lost 5 bases and 2 bases, in that order; junction bases with no gene match: 12. The CDR3 contains 16 residues. Per germline, CDR1 SEHNR and CDR2 FQNEAQ (reference sequence). This CDR3 reads CASSPRDSTIPYEQYF. The CDR3 DNA sequence: TGTGCCAGCAGCCCCCGGGACAGCACGATCCCCTACGAGCAGTACTTC.

This chain joins TRBV29-1 and TRBJ2-3, with 7 nucleotides matching TRBD2. This CDR3 comprises 15 residues. The germline CDR1 and CDR2 sequences are SQVTM and ANQGSEA. The V gene end was trimmed by 1 base and the J gene end by 2 bases; junction bases not matched to a gene: 6. The CDR3 DNA reads as TGCAGCGTTGAAGGTTCCCGGGAGGACACAGATACGCAGTATTTT. This codes for CSVEGSREDTDTQYF.

Worth noting for this clone: The junction does not match germline at one end; this may be a read error. The rearrangement uses TRBV5-4 and TRBJ2-7, with 13 bases aligning to TRBD2. This CDR3 is built from 16 residues. Germline V gene sequence: CDR1 SGHNT, CDR2 YYREEE (reference sequence). The CDR3 protein is CASSQPDAGLAGLQDF. The DNA of the CDR3 is TGTGCCAGCAGTCAGCCCGACGCGGGACTAGCGGGATTGCAGGACTTC.

The chain links TRBV2 to TRBJ2-1, with D possibly TRBD2 on 6 matching bases. Trimming pared 4 bases from V and 1 base from J, leaving 11 bases between. Germline V CDR1 and CDR2: SNHLY, FYNNEI. This CDR3 region has 15 residues. The CDR3: CASSGPGGSYNEQFF. Here the CDR3 DNA reads TGTGCCAGCAGTGGACCCGGGGGATCCTACAATGAGCAGTTCTTC.

V gene TRBV12-3 or TRBV12-4 combines with J gene TRBJ1-1, with unresolved D. This CDR3 contains 11 residues. Trimming left V 7 bases short and J 5 bases short, with 8 bases between. The CDR3 here is CASTTRTEAFF. CDR3 nucleotide sequence: TGTGCCAGCACCACGAGGACTGAAGCTTTCTTT.

This chain joins TRBV19 and TRBJ1-1; 7 bases match TRBD1. Germline assignment: CDR1 LNHDA and CDR2 SQIVND (reference sequence). Germline trimming cut 6 bases from V and 7 bases from J; bases unmatched to any gene: 8. CDR3 length: 13 amino acids. DNA of the CDR3: TGTGCCAGTAGCCGAGACAGGGTCGATGAAGCTTTCTTT. Protein product: CASSRDRVDEAFF.

This clone showed up just a few times. The chain recombines TRBV5-4 with TRBJ2-3, with 14 bases matching TRBD2. Trimming removed 4 bases from V and 6 bases from J; junction bases left unmatched: 4. The length of the CDR3 is 15 residues. Looked up from germline, CDR1 is SGHNT and CDR2 is YYREEE (reference sequence). The CDR3 region is CASSPTSGRADTQYF. CDR3 coding DNA: TGTGCCAGCAGCCCGACTAGCGGGAGGGCCGATACGCAGTATTTT.

The rearrangement uses TRBV9 and TRBJ2-2, with 9 bases fitting TRBD2. Looked up from germline, CDR1 is SGDLS and CDR2 is YYNGEE. The CDR3 is 16 amino acids. The ends lost 1 base at V and 5 bases at J; junction bases unmatched: 6. CDR3 in amino acids: CASSVRLAAHTGELFF. CDR3 DNA: TGTGCCAGCAGCGTACGACTAGCGGCCCATACCGGGGAGCTGTTTTTT.

The chain uses TRBV11-2 and TRBJ1-2; TRBD1 matches at 7 bases. With V trimmed by 5 bases and J by 0 bases, 3 bases remained unmatched. Germline CDR1 SGHAT, CDR2 FQNNGV. The CDR3 has 14 amino acids. CDR3 nucleotides: TGTGCCAGCAGCCTGGGACAGACTAACTATGGCTACACCTTC. This encodes CASSLGQTNYGYTF.

J is TRBJ2-1 and V is TRBV10-1; maybe TRBD2 (6 bases). V lost 6 bases and J lost 8, with 14 bases in between. Germline assignment: CDR1 WNHNN and CDR2 SYGVQD (reference sequence). The CDR3 length is 13 residues. The DNA for the CDR3 is TGCGCCAGCAGCGCTCTGGGGGGTGATGAGCAGTTCTTC. It is translated as CASSALGGDEQFF.